This record concerns one T cell receptor (beta chain) sequence. The entry originates in a study of blood T cell repertoires in COVID-19. As for the study in general: The United States, Italy and Spain supplied acute and convalescent COVID-19 samples.

Clones were read by immunoSEQ multiplex PCR, and TCRdb kept only the in-frame ones, dropping some. The data show a few hundred thousand clones, with around 82% seen just once and about a sixth held by the top ten. This CDR3 comprises 14 residues. The V gene lost 10 bases and the J gene lost 2 bases, with 16 bases spanning the gap. Germline V gene lookup returns CDR1 LNHDA and CDR2 SQIVND (reference sequence). This receptor was taken from a person aged 65-85 years with COVID-19, enrolled during active disease. Source material: peripheral blood. The chain combines TRBV19 with TRBJ2-3, with a tentative D call TRBD1 (6 bases). CDR3 protein: CATSTTGPTDTQYF. The CDR3 DNA is TGTGCCACCTCGACGACAGGTCCCACAGATACGCAGTATTTT.